This passage covers 18 T cell receptor beta chains from one sample sequenced in a study of identical twins. Using its own MiXCR run on the 5' RACE reads, TCRdb lists one record per CDR3 protein. The sample holds roughly 720,000 distinct CDR3 sequences; 15% to 20% are singletons and the top ten take around 14%. Separately, the same data were catalogued under a study of T cells expressing NK-cell markers.

Sequencing was done on a sample of PBMCs. Every receptor here comes from a woman between 18 and 30 years old in good health.

This clonotype was counted a single time. The chain employs TRBV5-1 and TRBJ2-2; 7 bases align to TRBD1. Germline V gives CDR1 SGHRS, CDR2 YFSETQ. The length of the CDR3 is 20 residues. The junction had 18 bases not matched to a gene; V was cut back by 2 bases and J by 2 bases. CDR3 loop: CASSLPLTGTEIGNTGELFF. Here the CDR3 DNA reads TGCGCCAGCAGCTTACCCCTTACCGGGACAGAAATTGGAAACACCGGGGAGCTGTTTTTT. Variable domain in full (rest from reference TRBV5-1 and TRBJ2-2): KAGVTQTPRYLIKTRGQQVTLSCSPISGHRSVSWYQQTPGQGLQFLFEYFSETQRNKGNFPGRFSGRQFSNSRSEMNVSTLELGDSALYLCASSLPLTGTEIGNTGELFFGEGSRLTVL.

V and J are TRBV6-5 and TRBJ2-6; TRBD1 matches 8 bases. Trimming at V came to 4 bases and at J to 0 bases, leaving 8 bases not matched to a gene. CDR1 and CDR2 (germline): MNHEY, SVGAGI. The CDR3 extends over 18 amino acids. In DNA form, the CDR3 reads TGTGCCAGCAGTTCTATGACAGGGGATTACTCTGGGGCCAACGTCCTGACTTTC. It yields the protein CASSSMTGDYSGANVLTF.

This clonotype came up once. The V gene is TRBV12-3 or TRBV12-4, the J gene TRBJ1-1, with a weak D call TRBD1 (6 bases). V lost 3 bases to trimming and J lost 12 bases, with 11 bases between them. The CDR3 contains 11 residues. DNA for the CDR3: TGTGCCAGCAGTTTCGTGGACAGTACTTTCTTT. This gives the protein CASSFVDSTFF.

The CDR3 region is CSAPLDLVTYEQYF. As DNA, the CDR3 is TGCAGTGCTCCACTAGATCTGGTCACCTACGAGCAGTACTTC. This chain uses TRBV20-1 with TRBJ2-7, with a possible D match to TRBD2 (5 bases). This CDR3 is 14 amino acids long. Deletions cut 5 bases from V and 2 bases from J, with 16 bases between. The germline gives CDR1 DFQATT, CDR2 SNEGSKA (reference sequence).

The chain joins TRBV18 to TRBJ2-3; TRBD2 aligns across 9 bases. Trimming at V came to 4 bases and at J to 2 bases, leaving 7 bases not matched to a gene. The CDR3 consists of 16 residues. Germline V gene sequence: CDR1 KGHSH, CDR2 LQKENI. The CDR3 DNA sequence: TGTGCCAGCTCACGAGAACCTAGCGGGGTCACAGATACGCAGTATTTT. Its protein is CASSREPSGVTDTQYF. The full variable domain, rest sourced from reference TRBV18 and TRBJ2-3, is NAGVMQNPRHLVRRRGQEARLRCSPMKGHSHVYWYRQLPEEGLKFMVYLQKENIIDESGMPKERFSAEFPKEGPSILRIQQVVRGDSAAYFCASSREPSGVTDTQYFGPGTRLTVL.

This clonotype showed up just a few times. The J gene is TRBJ2-7, the V gene TRBV7-6; D possibly corresponds to TRBD2 (5 bases). Germline loops: CDR1 SGHVS, CDR2 FNYEAQ. The CDR3 totals 14 residues. V lost 5 bases, J lost 1 base, and 12 bases lay in between. The CDR3 DNA reads TGTGCCAGCAGCGACCGGAGGCGATCCTACGAGCAGTACTTC. Amino acids: CASSDRRRSYEQYF.

This clonotype was observed a handful of times. The V call is TRBV3-1, the J call TRBJ2-7, with D perhaps given as TRBD1 or TRBD2 (5 bases each). Germline V gene data show CDR1 as LGHDT and CDR2 as YNNKEL (reference sequence). The germline V and J ends were trimmed by 3 bases and 9 bases, with 30 bases remaining between them. The CDR3 length is 18 residues. CDR3 amino acids: CASSQVWGLGRGASGQYF. CDR3 nucleotides: TGTGCCAGCAGCCAGGTTTGGGGATTGGGACGGGGAGCTTCAGGGCAGTACTTC.

This clonotype was seen only once. V usage is TRBV5-1 and J usage is TRBJ1-1; D might be TRBD1 (6 bases). The germline V gene has CDR1 SGHRS and CDR2 YFSETQ. Trimming stripped 0 bases from V and 0 bases from J, with 12 bases between. This CDR3 contains 16 residues. Here the CDR3 reads CASSLVAQGLNTEAFF. CDR3 nucleotide sequence: TGCGCCAGCAGCTTGGTGGCCCAGGGGCTGAACACTGAAGCTTTCTTT.

This chain connects TRBV29-1 to TRBJ2-5; possible D gene TRBD2, 6 bases. The germline V gene encodes CDR1 SQVTM and CDR2 ANQGSEA. V lost 4 bases and J lost 5, with 23 bases in between. CDR3 size: 16 residues. CDR3 in DNA: TGCAGCGTTGCCAACTACGTCGGTTCGAGCGGGGAGACCCAGTACTTC. Amino acid sequence: CSVANYVGSSGETQYF.

The genes are TRBV5-1 and TRBJ2-3, with a weak D call TRBD2 (6 bases). The CDR3 length is 14 residues. Germline CDR1 and CDR2: SGHRS and YFSETQ. V was cut by 5 bases and J by 2 bases, with 12 bases left in between. CDR3 amino acids: CASSSGTPTDTQYF. The DNA of the CDR3 is TGCGCCAGCAGTAGCGGAACCCCCACAGATACGCAGTATTTT.

This clonotype was seen a handful of times. The V and J genes are TRBV5-1 and TRBJ1-1; D gene ambiguous. The germline V gene encodes CDR1 SGHRS and CDR2 YFSETQ. The length of the CDR3 is 13 residues. V was shortened by 3 bases and J by 5 bases, with 11 bases between the two germline ends. The CDR3 nucleotides are TGCGCCAGCAGCTGGAGTTCGGGGACTGAAGCTTTCTTT. Protein product: CASSWSSGTEAFF.

This chain links TRBV3-1 with TRBJ2-1; 16 nucleotides match TRBD2. The trim removed 4 bases at V and 10 bases at J, leaving 4 bases unmatched. CDR3 size: 15 residues. Germline loops: CDR1 LGHDT, CDR2 YNNKEL (reference sequence). The CDR3: CASSLGTSGRAEQFF. In DNA, the CDR3 is TGTGCCAGCAGCCTCGGGACTAGCGGGAGGGCCGAGCAGTTCTTC.

This clonotype was recorded at least ten times. The chain combines TRBV18 with TRBJ1-2; no reliable D call. CDR1 is KGHSH, CDR2 LQKENI, per germline. This CDR3 is 13 amino acids long. V was shortened by 4 bases and J by 5 bases, with 11 bases between the two germline ends. CDR3 DNA sequence: TGTGCCAGCTCACTAGAACAGTATTATGGCTACACCTTC. Residues: CASSLEQYYGYTF.

This clonotype was counted a few times. The chain is built from TRBV20-1 and TRBJ1-1, with 8 bases aligning to TRBD1. This CDR3 has 15 amino acids. Germline V lookup: CDR1 DFQATT, CDR2 SNEGSKA (reference sequence). V lost 2 bases and J lost 2; bases outside the gene matches: 7. Here the CDR3 reads CSARYRQGHNTEAFF. In nucleotides, the CDR3 is TGCAGTGCTAGATACCGACAGGGGCACAACACTGAAGCTTTCTTT.

DNA of the CDR3: TGTGCCAGCAGTTACTCCTTGGGGACGGTTCGGAATGAGCAGTTCTTC. It yields the protein CASSYSLGTVRNEQFF. This sequence joins TRBV6-5 and TRBJ2-1; D possibly uses TRBD1 or TRBD2 (5 bases each). CDR3 length: 16 amino acids. V dropped 0 bases and J dropped 7 bases, with 16 bases sitting between them. Germline CDR1 is MNHEY and CDR2 is SVGAGI.

This clonotype was detected ten times or more. The junction departs from germline at one end; a sequencing error may be responsible. This chain connects TRBV5-1 to TRBJ1-1; 10 bases are a match to TRBD1. This CDR3 comprises 13 residues. The germline CDR1 and CDR2 sequences are SGHRS and YFSETQ. The CDR3 reads CASSLDRGTEAFF. CDR3 in DNA: TGTGCCAGCAGCTTGGACAGGGGGACTGAAGCTTTCTTT.

This clonotype was observed a handful of times. The chain couples TRBV12-3 or TRBV12-4 to TRBJ2-4; 11 nucleotides agree with TRBD2. J gave up 6 bases and V 7 bases, and 11 bases lay outside the gene matches. The CDR3 contains 16 residues. The CDR3 sequence is CASTRLAGGPGNIQYF. The CDR3 nucleotides read TGTGCCAGCACGCGTCTAGCGGGAGGACCGGGAAACATTCAGTACTTC.

This clonotype turned up a few times. This chain links TRBV12-3 or TRBV12-4 with TRBJ2-7; D is perhaps TRBD1 (6 bases). The CDR3 is made up of 14 amino acids. V was clipped by 4 bases and J by 8 bases, with 18 bases between them. The DNA of the CDR3 is TGTGCCAGCAGTTCCTGGTCCGCCGACAGGAAGCAGTACTTC. It specifies CASSSWSADRKQYF.